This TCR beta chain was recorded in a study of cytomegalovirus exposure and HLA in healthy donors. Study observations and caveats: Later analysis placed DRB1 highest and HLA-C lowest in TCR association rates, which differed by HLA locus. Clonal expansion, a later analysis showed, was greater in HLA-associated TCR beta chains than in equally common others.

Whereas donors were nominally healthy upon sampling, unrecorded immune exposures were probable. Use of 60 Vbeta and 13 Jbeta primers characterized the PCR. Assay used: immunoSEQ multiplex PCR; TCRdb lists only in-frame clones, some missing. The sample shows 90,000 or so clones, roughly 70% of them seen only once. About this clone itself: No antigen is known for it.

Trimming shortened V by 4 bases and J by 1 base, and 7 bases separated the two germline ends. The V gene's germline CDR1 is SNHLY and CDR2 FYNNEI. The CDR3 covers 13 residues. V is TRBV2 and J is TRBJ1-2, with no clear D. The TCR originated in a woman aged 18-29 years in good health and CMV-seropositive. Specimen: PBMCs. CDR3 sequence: CASSGGNNYGYTF. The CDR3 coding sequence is TGTGCCAGCAGTGGCGGCAATAACTATGGCTACACCTTC.